Each of the 32 T cell receptor beta chains below was sequenced from the same sample in a study of somatic mutations in cytotoxic T cells in rheumatoid arthritis. Generated by immunoSEQ multiplex PCR, the TCRdb table keeps only in-frame clones and is missing some. The sample consists of 18,000 or so clones, about four fifths of them appearing once. Sequenced material: CD8+ T cells sorted from blood. The receptors were gathered from an adult with rheumatoid arthritis.

V gene TRBV5-6 combines with J gene TRBJ2-1; D gene uncertain. The germline V and J ends were trimmed by 4 bases and 9 bases, with 8 bases remaining between them. The length of the CDR3 is 11 residues. Looked up from germline, CDR1 is SGHDT and CDR2 is YYEEEE. The CDR3 coding sequence is TGTGCCAGCAGCCTAGGGCGTGAGCAGTTCTTC. As protein: CASSLGREQFF. The full variable domain, with the rest looked up from reference TRBV5-6 and TRBJ2-1, is DAGVTQSPTHLIKTRGQQVTLRCSPKSGHDTVSWYQQALGQGPQFIFQYYEEEERQRGNFPDRFSGHQFPNYSSELNVNALLLGDSALYLCASSLGREQFFGPGTRLTVL.

This chain uses TRBV6-5 with TRBJ2-3; D remains unclear. Germline V gene data show CDR1 as MNHEY and CDR2 as SVGAGI. V lost 5 bases and J 5 bases, leaving 5 bases between the germline ends. The CDR3 spans 11 residues. Here the CDR3 reads CASSVGDTQYF. CDR3 bases: TGTGCCAGCAGTGTAGGAGATACGCAGTATTTT.

A single count supports this clone. The chain couples TRBV4-3 to TRBJ1-1; a possible D gene is TRBD1 (5 bases). From germline, CDR1 is LGHNA and CDR2 YSLEER. The CDR3 is made up of 17 amino acids. V shed 0 bases and J shed 2 bases, with 16 bases lying between them. The CDR3 spells CASSQDWGTGGNTEAFF. Here the CDR3 DNA reads TGCGCCAGCAGCCAAGATTGGGGAACAGGTGGAAACACTGAAGCTTTCTTT.

The chain employs TRBV21-1 and TRBJ2-7. TRBV21-1 is a pseudogene segment. CDR3 length: 12 amino acids. CDR3 protein: CASSKEKYEQYF. The CDR3 coding sequence is TGTGCCAGCAGCAAAGAAAAATACGAGCAGTACTTC.

The rearrangement uses TRBV6-6 and TRBJ1-6; D not resolved. This CDR3 contains 14 residues. V lost 1 base and J 7 bases, leaving 8 bases between the germline ends. Germline-derived CDR1 and CDR2 are MNHNY and SVGAGI (reference sequence). In DNA form, the CDR3 reads TGTGCCAGCAGTTACTATCGGCCCAATTCACCCCTCCACTTT. It encodes CASSYYRPNSPLHF.

The rearrangement uses TRBV6-5 and TRBJ2-5; D is uncertain. Germline CDR1 reads MNHEY; CDR2 reads SVGAGI. V was shortened by 2 bases and J by 6 bases, with 4 bases between the two germline ends. There are 11 residues in the CDR3. The CDR3 region has the DNA TGTGCCAGCAGTTACGGACAGACCCAGTACTTC. The encoded protein is CASSYGQTQYF.

The rearrangement joins TRBV6-1 to TRBJ2-2, with a tentative D call TRBD1 (6 bases). Trimming took 2 bases from V and 5 from J, leaving 6 bases between them. Germline V gives CDR1 MNHNS, CDR2 SASEGT. The CDR3 loop spans 13 amino acids. This chain's CDR3 is CASSETGTGELFF. CDR3 DNA sequence: TGTGCCAGCAGTGAAACAGGGACCGGGGAGCTGTTTTTT.

This clone was found a few times. V and J are TRBV5-8 and TRBJ2-7; D gene ambiguous. The CDR3 spans 12 residues. The germline CDR1 and CDR2 sequences are SGHTS and YDEGEE. Trimming took 5 bases from V and 0 from J, leaving 6 bases between them. The CDR3 sequence: CASSEVSYEQYF. The CDR3, as DNA: TGTGCCAGCAGTGAGGTCTCCTACGAGCAGTACTTC.

The chain carries TRBV7-6 and TRBJ1-2, with TRBD1 as a possible D gene (5 bases). This CDR3 has 15 amino acids. Per the germline V gene, CDR1 is SGHVS and CDR2 is FNYEAQ. Trimming removed 2 bases from V and 6 bases from J, with 16 bases in between. CDR3 region: CASSLFAGTGDGYTF. As DNA, the CDR3 is TGTGCCAGCAGCTTATTTGCCGGCACAGGAGATGGCTACACCTTC. Full variable domain (missing parts from reference TRBV7-6 and TRBJ1-2): GAGVSQSPRYKVTKRGQDVALRCDPISGHVSLYWYRQALGQGPEFLTYFNYEAQQDKSGLPNDRFSAERPEGSISTLTIQRTEQRDSAMYRCASSLFAGTGDGYTFGSGTRLTVV.

The V and J genes are TRBV10-3 and TRBJ2-5; 7 bases are a match to TRBD2. The germline gives CDR1 ENHRY, CDR2 SYGVKD. The V gene end was trimmed by 2 bases and the J gene end by 6 bases; junction bases not matched to a gene: 3. The CDR3 has 13 amino acids. The DNA for the CDR3 is TGTGCCATCAGTGAGAGCGGGGAAAAGACCCAGTACTTC. Its protein product is CAISESGEKTQYF.

This clone appeared a few times. CDR3 DNA sequence: TGTGCCAGCAGCTTAGGGTTTGGGAGAGGGACTGAAGCTTTCTTT. Amino acid sequence: CASSLGFGRGTEAFF. This chain links TRBV11-2 with TRBJ1-1; D gene unclear. The CDR3 has 15 amino acids. Trimming pared 1 base from V and 5 bases from J, leaving 14 bases between. The germline V gene encodes CDR1 SGHAT and CDR2 FQNNGV.

This clone was found a few times. This sequence joins TRBV4-2 and TRBJ2-7, with no clear D. Trimming stripped 3 bases from V and 3 bases from J, with 3 bases between. Germline values: CDR1 LGHNA, CDR2 YNFKEQ. The CDR3 runs 11 residues. The CDR3 DNA reads as TGTGCCAGCAGCCACGGCTACGAGCAGTACTTC. Amino acid sequence: CASSHGYEQYF.

J is TRBJ2-1 and V is TRBV13, with D possibly TRBD2 on 6 matching bases. With 3 bases removed from V and 4 bases from J, the gap between germline ends came to 13 bases. Looked up from germline, CDR1 is PRHDT and CDR2 is FYEKMQ (reference sequence). The CDR3 covers 15 residues. CDR3 protein: CASSFGDSQYNEQFF. DNA of the CDR3: TGTGCCAGCAGCTTTGGGGACTCCCAATACAATGAGCAGTTCTTC.

The rearrangement links TRBV12-1 to TRBJ2-7; TRBD1 is the table's D call and was not checked against the DNA. TRBV12-1 is a listed pseudogene. The CDR3 extends over 13 amino acids. Written as DNA, the CDR3 is TGTGCCACCGATACAGTATTAAACTACGAGCAGTACTTC. It is translated as CATDTVLNYEQYF.

V gene TRBV21-1 combines with J gene TRBJ2-1. TRBV21-1 is a recognized pseudogene. This CDR3 has 15 amino acids. CDR3 residues: CASTLGRDLYNEQFF. The DNA for the CDR3 is TGTGCCAGCACCCTTGGCAGGGACCTCTACAATGAGCAGTTCTTC.

Comment on this clone: The same CDR3 also results from other DNA sequences found in this sample. The V and J genes are TRBV7-6 and TRBJ1-5; the D is unclear. From germline, CDR1 is SGHVS and CDR2 FNYEAQ. The CDR3 loop spans 13 amino acids. Deletions cut 1 base from V and 5 bases from J, with 6 bases between. The CDR3 DNA follows: TGTGCCAGCAGCTTAGGGGGAGATCAGCCCCAGCATTTT. Translating it yields CASSLGGDQPQHF.

The V gene is TRBV6-6, the J gene TRBJ2-5, with no clear D. Germline V lookup: CDR1 MNHNY, CDR2 SVGAGI (reference sequence). V was clipped by 2 bases and J by 2 bases, with 9 bases between them. There are 14 residues in the CDR3. In nucleotides, the CDR3 is TGTGCCAGCAGTTACCTGGGGTGGCAAGAGACCCAGTACTTC. It specifies CASSYLGWQETQYF.

In its sample, this clone was seen a few times. The chain has TRBV4-3 and TRBJ1-5; 8 bases agree with TRBD1. Germline V gene sequence: CDR1 LGHNA, CDR2 YSLEER. Unmatched junction bases numbered 3, after V lost 3 bases and J lost 2 bases. CDR3 size: 15 residues. The CDR3 DNA sequence: TGCGCCAGCAGCCAGGACAGGGTGGGCAATCAGCCCCAGCATTTT. Its translation is CASSQDRVGNQPQHF.

V usage is TRBV28 and J usage is TRBJ2-1; D not resolved. The ends were cut back, 4 bases at V and 5 bases at J, with 6 bases in the middle. Looked up from germline, CDR1 is MDHEN and CDR2 is SYDVKM. The CDR3 runs to 12 residues. The CDR3 DNA reads TGTGCCAGCAGTTATAGTGACAATGAGCAGTTCTTC. Its translation: CASSYSDNEQFF.

This clone was observed a single time. The chain carries TRBV18 and TRBJ2-2; a weak D match, TRBD2 (5 bases). Germline CDR1 KGHSH, CDR2 LQKENI. The CDR3 length is 14 residues. With 6 bases removed from V and 6 bases from J, the gap between germline ends came to 14 bases. CDR3 amino acids: CASSTLGGPGELFF. CDR3 coding DNA: TGTGCCAGCTCCACCCTCGGAGGCCCCGGGGAGCTGTTTTTT.

The CDR3 here is CASSLDYEQYF. CDR3 sequence (DNA): TGTGCCAGCAGCTTGGACTACGAGCAGTACTTC. The chain is built from TRBV4-2 and TRBJ2-7; D is unclear. CDR1 is LGHNA and CDR2 is YNFKEQ in the germline V gene. V was pared by 5 bases and J by 3 bases, with 5 bases between. The CDR3 is 11 amino acids.

The J gene is TRBJ2-2, the V gene TRBV9; the D gene is possibly TRBD1 (7 bases). Germline loops: CDR1 SGDLS, CDR2 YYNGEE. The CDR3 sequence is 16 residues long. The V end was cut by 2 bases, the J end by 3 bases, with 14 bases between. The CDR3 coding sequence is TGTGCCAGCAGCGTCCAGGGGGGAGTGGACACCGGGGAGCTGTTTTTT. Translating it yields CASSVQGGVDTGELFF.

CDR3 loop: CASTPRDRIANEKLFF. The CDR3 nucleotides read TGTGCCAGCACCCCCCGGGACAGAATCGCTAATGAAAAACTGTTTTTT. The chain recombines TRBV5-6 with TRBJ1-4; 7 nucleotides align to TRBD1. This CDR3 has 16 amino acids. Germline CDR1 SGHDT, CDR2 YYEEEE. Unmatched junction bases numbered 11, after V lost 6 bases and J lost 3 bases.

The table lists this clone with a few counts. This chain joins TRBV5-1 and TRBJ2-7; D is unclear. Trimming shortened V by 1 base and J by 5 bases, and 4 bases separated the two germline ends. CDR1 is SGHRS, CDR2 YFSETQ, per germline. The CDR3 is 11 residues long. In nucleotides, the CDR3 is TGCGCCAGCAGCTTGCAGCACGAGCAGTACTTC. Translated: CASSLQHEQYF.

This clone was detected only a few times. The genes are TRBV19 and TRBJ1-1; D uncertain. This CDR3 comprises 14 residues. V was clipped by 3 bases and J by 0 bases, with 8 bases between them. CDR1 and CDR2 (germline): LNHDA, SQIVND (reference sequence). CDR3 loop: CASSIYGLNTEAFF. The CDR3 DNA follows: TGTGCCAGTAGTATCTACGGGTTGAACACTGAAGCTTTCTTT. The whole variable domain, filled in from reference TRBV19 and TRBJ1-1, reads DGGITQSPKYLFRKEGQNVTLSCEQNLNHDAMYWYRQDPGQGLRLIYYSQIVNDFQKGDIAEGYSVSREKKESFPLTVTSAQKNPTAFYLCASSIYGLNTEAFFGQGTRLTVV.

The V gene is TRBV27, the J gene TRBJ2-7, with TRBD1 identical over 8 bases. This CDR3 has 15 amino acids. The germline gives CDR1 MNHEY, CDR2 SMNVEV (reference sequence). With V trimmed by 5 bases and J by 7 bases, 13 bases remained unmatched. CDR3 loop: CASSPWDRPSGEQYF. The CDR3 bases are TGTGCCAGCAGTCCATGGGACAGGCCCTCTGGGGAGCAGTACTTC.

V is TRBV30 and J is TRBJ1-1; no definite D call. The CDR3 totals 14 residues. Germline-derived CDR1 and CDR2 are GTSNPN and SVGIG (reference sequence). The V gene lost 0 bases and the J gene lost 0 bases, with 8 bases spanning the gap. In DNA, the CDR3 is TGTGCCTGGAGTGTAGGCGGAATGAACACTGAAGCTTTCTTT. Translation gives CAWSVGGMNTEAFF.

The gene calls are TRBV19 and TRBJ1-1; D is possibly TRBD1 (5 bases). CDR3 size: 15 residues. V dropped 4 bases and J dropped 0 bases, with 12 bases sitting between them. Germline V lookup: CDR1 LNHDA, CDR2 SQIVND (reference sequence). CDR3 sequence reads: CASSTPRDLNTEAFF. CDR3 DNA: TGTGCCAGTAGTACTCCCAGGGATTTGAACACTGAAGCTTTCTTT.

This clone was observed a few times. The V gene is TRBV2, the J gene TRBJ2-2; D ambiguous. From germline, CDR1 is SNHLY and CDR2 FYNNEI. This CDR3 contains 14 residues. V dropped 4 bases and J dropped 1 base, with 7 bases sitting between them. CDR3 region: CASSGYWNTGELFF. CDR3 nucleotide sequence: TGTGCCAGCAGTGGTTATTGGAACACCGGGGAGCTGTTTTTT.

As to this clone: The sample carries other DNA sequences with the same CDR3. This rearrangement joins TRBV6-5 to TRBJ1-1; D is perhaps TRBD1 (5 bases). V dropped 4 bases and J dropped 1 base, with 7 bases sitting between them. The CDR3 spans 13 residues. Germline V CDR1 and CDR2: MNHEY, SVGAGI. The CDR3 reads CASSSGQNTEAFF. The CDR3 DNA reads TGTGCCAGCAGTTCCGGACAGAACACTGAAGCTTTCTTT.

The chain has TRBV7-8 and TRBJ2-2; 11 bases are shared with TRBD2. CDR3 length: 17 amino acids. J lost 2 bases, V lost 1 base, and 3 bases had no gene match. In germline, CDR1 is SGHVS, CDR2 FQNEAQ. The chain's CDR3 is CASSLGLAGINTGELFF. DNA for the CDR3: TGTGCCAGCAGCTTAGGACTAGCGGGGATAAACACCGGGGAGCTGTTTTTT. Variable domain in full (rest from reference TRBV7-8 and TRBJ2-2): GAGVSQSPRYKVAKRGQDVALRCDPISGHVSLFWYQQALGQGPEFLTYFQNEAQLDKSGLPSDRFFAERPEGSVSTLKIQRTQQEDSAVYLCASSLGLAGINTGELFFGEGSRLTVL.

The genes are TRBV20-1 and TRBJ2-1; D is possibly TRBD2 (6 bases). The CDR3 extends over 10 amino acids. CDR1 and CDR2 from the germline V gene are DFQATT and SNEGSKA (reference sequence). V dropped 4 bases and J dropped 12 bases, with 10 bases sitting between them. The CDR3 DNA reads TGCAGTGCTACTGCGGGGAGGCAGTTCTTC. It translates to CSATAGRQFF.